Listed here is a single T cell receptor beta chain. Germline V gives CDR1 LGHNA, CDR2 YSLEER. This CDR3 region has 16 residues. The germline V and J ends were trimmed by 0 bases and 6 bases, with 12 bases remaining between them. This table comes from immunoSEQ multiplex PCR, and its TCRdb copy is limited to in-frame clones, with some not included. Found here are roughly 32,000 clones, around 92% of them singletons; the top ten hold about 4.3%. This sample was taken from a study of T cell changes during pregnancy in multiple sclerosis. The sequence was obtained from a female donor in good health, enrolled as a control in a pregnancy study. The J gene is TRBJ1-6, the V gene TRBV4-3, with D possibly TRBD1 on 6 matching bases. The source was CD8+ T cells from peripheral blood mononuclear cells, collected in the second trimester of pregnancy. Here the CDR3 DNA reads TGCGCCAGCAGCCAAGATTCCAGGGGAAGTAATTCACCCCTCCACTTT. This encodes CASSQDSRGSNSPLHF.